A selection of T cell receptor beta chains follows, all from one sample in a study of vaccination effects on CD4 cells after COVID-19. Their target antigens are unknown. The protocol was immunoSEQ multiplex PCR, while the TCRdb copy is restricted to in-frame clones and leaves out a portion. The top ten clones hold about 5% of a sample with 25,000 or so clones, approximately 70% of them seen once. The sequences come from CD4+ T cells from PBMCs cultured with SARS-CoV-2 spike peptides, collected before COVID-19 vaccination. The source is a human donor who received a COVID-19 vaccine. CDR3s include the opening cysteine and the closing phenylalanine or tryptophan. The D gene is left open where the match is weak. The size entry is marked missing in some rows and otherwise reads once, few, many or a size class.

cdr3_aa cdr3_nt d_call j_call v_call clone_size
CASSPDLLNGEQFF TGTGCCAGCAGCCCGGATCTGTTAAACGGTGAGCAGTTCTTC . TRBJ2-1 TRBV7-9 .
CASYSGSLPYEQYF TGTGCCAGCTATAGCGGGAGTCTTCCCTACGAGCAGTACTTC TRBD2 TRBJ2-7 TRBV25-1 .
CASSDSSGGGGYTF TGTGCCAGCAGTGACTCGTCAGGGGGGGGAGGCTACACCTTC TRBD1 TRBJ1-2 TRBV6-4 .
CASSVGGLGEKLFF TGTGCCAGCAGCGTAGGGGGGCTTGGAGAAAAACTGTTTTTT . TRBJ1-4 TRBV9 .
CASSLRTPGTEAFF TGTGCCAGCAGCCTTAGAACTCCTGGGACTGAAGCTTTCTTT . TRBJ1-1 TRBV11-2 .
CASSIGRGLGYTF TGTGCCAGTAGTATTGGCAGGGGGCTTGGCTACACCTTC TRBD1 TRBJ1-2 TRBV19 .
CASSLGEYEQYF TGTGCCAGCAGTTTAGGGGAATACGAGCAGTACTTC . TRBJ2-7 TRBV12-3/TRBV12-4 .
CASSEVSGSYYEQYF TGTGCCAGCAGTGAAGTGTCCGGCAGTTACTACGAGCAGTACTTC . TRBJ2-7 TRBV6-1 .
CASSWGVANYGYTF TGTGCCAGCAGCTGGGGCGTAGCTAACTATGGCTACACCTTC . TRBJ1-2 TRBV5-6 once
CSVNTGVSTEAFF TGCAGCGTAAACACAGGGGTCAGCACTGAAGCTTTCTTT TRBD1 TRBJ1-1 TRBV29-1 .
CASSQTSGRLYEQYF TGTGCCAGCAGTCAGACTAGCGGGAGGCTCTACGAGCAGTACTTC TRBD2 TRBJ2-7 TRBV2 .
CASAKDLWNEQFF TGCGCCAGTGCCAAGGACCTTTGGAATGAGCAGTTCTTC . TRBJ2-1 TRBV10-1 .
CASSLRTTMNTEAFF TGCGCCAGCAGCTTGCGGACAACTATGAACACTGAAGCTTTCTTT . TRBJ1-1 TRBV5-1 .
CASSLDVGARHTQYF TGTGCCAGCAGCTTGGACGTCGGGGCTAGGCATACGCAGTATTTT . TRBJ2-3 TRBV5-4 few
CASSSKREGQETQYF TGTGCCAGCAGCTCAAAGCGGGAGGGCCAAGAGACCCAGTACTTC TRBD2 TRBJ2-5 TRBV5-4 .
CAIRGANSPLHF TGTGCCATCAGGGGGGCCAATTCACCCCTCCACTTT . TRBJ1-6 TRBV10-3 .
CASSVRPGLYRPSGANVLTF TGTGCCAGCAGTGTCCGACCGGGACTCTATCGTCCTTCTGGGGCCAACGTCCTGACTTTC . TRBJ2-6 TRBV6-4 .
CAWSWKGLANYGYTF TGTGCCTGGAGTTGGAAGGGCTTAGCTAACTATGGCTACACCTTC . TRBJ1-2 TRBV30 .
CASRVLAGGPETQYF TGTGCCAGCAGGGTTCTGGCGGGAGGACCAGAGACCCAGTACTTC TRBD2 TRBJ2-5 TRBV27 once
CASSQVGGGDAAWNEQFF TGTGCCAGCTCCCAGGTCGGGGGGGGAGACGCTGCGTGGAATGAGCAGTTCTTC TRBD2 TRBJ2-1 TRBV18 .
CASSLDVSGNNEQYF TGCGCCAGCAGCTTGGATGTTTCAGGGAACAACGAGCAGTACTTC . TRBJ2-7 TRBV5-1 .
CASNWVPNQPQHF TGTGCCAGCAATTGGGTCCCCAATCAGCCCCAGCATTTT . TRBJ1-5 TRBV2 .
CASSEFSGRLDSPLHF TGTGCCAGCAGTGAATTTAGTGGCAGGCTAGATTCACCCCTCCACTTT . TRBJ1-6 TRBV6-1 few
CASSHSLLQETQYF TGTGCCAGCAGCCATAGTCTATTACAAGAGACCCAGTACTTC . TRBJ2-5 TRBV3-1/TRBV3-2 once
CASSSTRLLLDQPQHF TGTGCCAGCAGCTCCACTAGACTATTGCTTGATCAGCCCCAGCATTTT . TRBJ1-5 TRBV7-8 .
CATNRERGGANVLTF TGTGCCACCAACAGGGAGAGGGGGGGGGCCAACGTCCTGACTTTC . TRBJ2-6 TRBV19 .
CASSPGGGTLQETQYF TGTGCCAGCAGCCCCGGTGGCGGGACACTTCAAGAGACCCAGTACTTC . TRBJ2-5 TRBV3-1/TRBV3-2 .
CASSQGQGGIGTEAFF TGTGCCAGCAGCCAGGGACAGGGTGGGATAGGCACTGAAGCTTTCTTT TRBD1 TRBJ1-1 TRBV7-6 few
CASSRESSYEQYF TGCGCCAGCAGCCGGGAGAGCTCCTACGAGCAGTACTTC . TRBJ2-7 TRBV10-1 .
CASSTRQGRGTEAFF TGTGCCAGCAGCACTCGACAGGGACGAGGGACTGAAGCTTTCTTT TRBD1 TRBJ1-1 TRBV7-2 .
CATDRVETQYF TGTGCCACCGACAGGGTGGAGACCCAGTACTTC TRBD1 TRBJ2-5 TRBV6-5 .
CASSRLAGGPTDTQYF TGTGCCAGCAGCCGCCTAGCGGGAGGGCCTACGGATACGCAGTATTTT TRBD2 TRBJ2-3 TRBV4-2 .
CASDRGTNEKLFF TGTGCCAGCGACAGGGGAACTAATGAAAAACTGTTTTTT TRBD1 TRBJ1-4 TRBV6-5 .
CASSQERGDQPQHF TGTGCCAGCAGCCAAGAGCGGGGTGATCAGCCCCAGCATTTT . TRBJ1-5 TRBV4-2 few
CASRAGWNTEAFF TGTGCCAGTAGGGCGGGATGGAACACTGAAGCTTTCTTT . TRBJ1-1 TRBV19 once
CASIEQETQYF TGCGCCAGCATAGAGCAAGAGACCCAGTACTTC . TRBJ2-5 TRBV5-1 .
CAWSVSSQAYSGNTIYF TGTGCCTGGAGTGTATCGAGCCAGGCCTACTCTGGAAACACCATATATTTT . TRBJ1-3 TRBV30 once
CASSKTRLGETQYF TGTGCCAGCAGCAAAACTAGGCTAGGAGAGACCCAGTACTTC . TRBJ2-5 TRBV11-2 .
CSVESGQGYNEQFF TGCAGCGTTGAATCGGGACAGGGGTACAATGAGCAGTTCTTC TRBD1 TRBJ2-1 TRBV29-1 .
CASSLSPDYGYTF TGTGCCAGCAGTTTATCCCCGGACTATGGCTACACCTTC . TRBJ1-2 TRBV27 .
CASENRNTEAFF TGTGCCAGCGAAAATAGGAACACTGAAGCTTTCTTT . TRBJ1-1 TRBV7-7 few
CASFISSGNTIYF TGTGCCAGCTTTATAAGTTCTGGAAACACCATATATTTT . TRBJ1-3 TRBV6-5 .
CASSYYPPGSGETQYF TGTGCCAGCAGTTACTATCCCCCCGGGTCAGGAGAGACCCAGTACTTC . TRBJ2-5 TRBV6-5 .
CASTVNRGRETQYF TGTGCCAGCACCGTAAACAGGGGGCGTGAGACCCAGTACTTC TRBD1 TRBJ2-5 TRBV13 .
CASSLRQNGYEQYF TGCGCCAGCAGCTTAAGACAGAATGGATACGAGCAGTACTTC . TRBJ2-7 TRBV5-1 .
CASSRMGQGVRETQYF TGCGCCAGCAGCAGAATGGGACAGGGTGTAAGAGAGACCCAGTACTTC TRBD1 TRBJ2-5 TRBV5-1 .
CASSADIRRDTQYF TGCGCCAGCAGCGCAGACATTCGTCGAGATACGCAGTATTTT . TRBJ2-3 TRBV10-1 .
CASSESGPSYEQYF TGTGCCAGCTCAGAATCGGGGCCCTCCTACGAGCAGTACTTC . TRBJ2-7 TRBV18 .